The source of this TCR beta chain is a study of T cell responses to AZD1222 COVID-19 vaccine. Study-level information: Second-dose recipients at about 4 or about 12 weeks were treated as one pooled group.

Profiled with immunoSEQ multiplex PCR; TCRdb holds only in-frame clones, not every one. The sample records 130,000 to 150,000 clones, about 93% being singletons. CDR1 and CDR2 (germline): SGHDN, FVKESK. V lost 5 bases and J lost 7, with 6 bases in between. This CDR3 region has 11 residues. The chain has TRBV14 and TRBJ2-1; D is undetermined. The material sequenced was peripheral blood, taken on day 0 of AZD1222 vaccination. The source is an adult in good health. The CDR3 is CASSEINEQFF. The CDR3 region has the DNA TGTGCCAGCAGCGAAATAAATGAGCAGTTCTTC.